The rows below give T cell receptor beta chains drawn from one sample of a study of T-cell memory formation after mild COVID-19. One entry per CDR3 protein results from TCRdb running MiXCR on the 5' RACE reads. The data hold about 350,000 distinct CDR3 sequences, with roughly 14% observed a single time. The specimen was PBMCs or a T cell subset sorted from them (not recorded which). The source of these receptors is a man younger than 30 who had mild COVID-19 (a few samples of this study predate the infection). Cell type and time point are not known. CDR3s include the opening cysteine and the closing phenylalanine or tryptophan. The D gene is left open where the match is weak. Part of the rows lack a size; the others show once, few, many or a class for expanded clones.

clone size	CDR3 length	J gene	V gene	D gene	CDR3 DNA	CDR3 protein
few	14	TRBJ2-4	TRBV7-2	TRBD2	TGTGCCAGCATCGAACCGGGGGGAAGAAACATTCAGTACTTC	CASIEPGGRNIQYF
NA	16	TRBJ1-2	TRBV7-9	NA	TGTGCCAGCAGCAGACCCGCAGGGGAAGCTAACTATGGCTACACCTTC	CASSRPAGEANYGYTF
NA	15	TRBJ1-2	TRBV6-1	TRBD1	TGTGCCAGCAGAACCCAATGGACAGGGGGCGGCAGCTACACCTTC	CASRTQWTGGGSYTF
NA	13	TRBJ2-3	TRBV29-1	NA	TGCAGCGTTGCTCTGAGGTACACAGATACGCAGTATTTT	CSVALRYTDTQYF
NA	14	TRBJ2-1	TRBV5-1	NA	TGCGCCAGCAGCTTGGAGACGTTATACAATGAGCAGTTCTTC	CASSLETLYNEQFF
NA	14	TRBJ2-2	TRBV24-1	NA	TGTGCCACCAGTCCGGGACAGAACACCGGGGAGCTGTTTTTT	CATSPGQNTGELFF
few	13	TRBJ1-2	TRBV6-2/TRBV6-3	TRBD1	TGTGCCACCTCCGACAGGGAAATCTATGGCTACACCTTC	CATSDREIYGYTF
few	11	TRBJ2-1	TRBV6-5	NA	TGTGCCAGCCGGCAGGGACGACAGCAGTTCTTC	CASRQGRQQFF
many	15	TRBJ1-5	TRBV10-3	NA	TGTGCCATCAAAAAGGACGGACAACATAATCAGCCCCAGCATTTT	CAIKKDGQHNQPQHF
NA	14	TRBJ2-5	TRBV11-2	TRBD1	TGTGCCAGCAGCGGGGACAGGACTCAAGAGACCCAGTACTTC	CASSGDRTQETQYF
NA	13	TRBJ2-7	TRBV20-1	TRBD2	TGCAGTGCTAGGTACACTAGCGTCGACGAGCAGTACTTC	CSARYTSVDEQYF
NA	10	TRBJ2-4	TRBV2	NA	TGTGCCAGCAGAGAAAACATTCAGTACTTC	CASRENIQYF
few	14	TRBJ2-1	TRBV11-2	NA	TGTGCCAGCAGCTTAGGTTTCGTCTCGGGTGAGCAGTTCTTC	CASSLGFVSGEQFF
NA	16	TRBJ2-7	TRBV12-3/TRBV12-4	TRBD2	TGTGCCAGCCAAAGGAGTACTAGCGGGGGAGCCTACGAGCAGTACTTC	CASQRSTSGGAYEQYF